In its sample, the clone carrying this T cell receptor beta chain was seen once. The table came from immunoSEQ multiplex PCR; TCRdb's copy has only in-frame clones and leaves some out. The sample consists of 15,000 to 20,000 clones, nearly 80% of them appearing once. This entry comes from a study of somatic mutations in cytotoxic T cells in rheumatoid arthritis. The receptor was derived from an adult with rheumatoid arthritis. Sequencing was carried out using CD8+ T cells sorted from blood.

The CDR3 region has the DNA TGTGCCAGCAGCGAAAGATACGAGCAGTACTTC. It yields the protein CASSERYEQYF. V and J are TRBV7-9 and TRBJ2-7; D not certain. Per the germline V gene, CDR1 is SEHNR and CDR2 is FQNEAQ (reference sequence). The CDR3 is 11 residues long. V was shortened by 5 bases and J by 4 bases, with 6 bases between the two germline ends.